Below, 30 T cell receptor beta chains from the same sample are listed, as sequenced in a study of T-cell memory formation after mild COVID-19. Via MiXCR, TCRdb re-called the 5' RACE reads, giving one row per CDR3 protein. The sample has under 70,000 distinct CDR3 sequences, over 8.5% seen once; the top ten hold 1.1%. Sequenced material: PBMCs or a T cell subset sorted from them (not recorded which). The receptors originated from a man in his late teens or twenties who had mild COVID-19 (a few samples of this study predate the infection). Cell type and time point are not known.

This clonotype has at least ten counts. This sequence joins TRBV5-1 and TRBJ2-5; D gene unclear. V lost 1 base and J lost 2, with 6 bases in between. Germline-derived CDR1 and CDR2 are SGHRS and YFSETQ. The CDR3 spans 13 residues. The CDR3 DNA is TGCGCCAGCAGCTTGAGGGCACAAGAGACCCAGTACTTC. It is translated as CASSLRAQETQYF.

This clonotype occurred a few times. The V and J genes are TRBV10-3 and TRBJ1-1, with a tentative D call TRBD1 (6 bases). Germline V gene sequence: CDR1 ENHRY, CDR2 SYGVKD. V was shortened by 6 bases and J by 4 bases, with 15 bases between the two germline ends. CDR3 length equals 14 residues. CDR3 region: CAIRDDRSGTEAFF. The CDR3 nucleotides are TGTGCCATCAGGGATGACAGGTCGGGCACTGAAGCTTTCTTT.

This clonotype occurred a few times. The genes are TRBV7-3 and TRBJ1-2, with 7 bases that match TRBD1. With V trimmed by 10 bases and J by 2 bases, 4 bases remained unmatched. Germline CDR1 and CDR2: SGHTA and FQGTGA. The CDR3 is 12 amino acids. In DNA, the CDR3 is TGTGCCAACCCGGGACAGAACTATGGCTACACCTTC. This encodes CANPGQNYGYTF.

This clonotype was observed a few times. The chain joins TRBV7-6 to TRBJ2-5; the D gene is possibly TRBD2 (7 bases). Between the trimmed V and J ends, which lost 5 bases and 0 bases, there was a span of 13 bases. Germline-derived CDR1 and CDR2 are SGHVS and FNYEAQ. The CDR3 has 15 amino acids. CDR3 loop: CASSRRGGYQETQYF. The CDR3 nucleotides are TGTGCCAGCAGCCGGAGGGGGGGGTACCAAGAGACCCAGTACTTC.

This clonotype was counted ten times or more. The chain uses TRBV5-1 and TRBJ2-3, with D maybe TRBD1 (6 bases). V was trimmed by 0 bases and J by 4 bases, leaving 9 bases between them. From germline, CDR1 is SGHRS and CDR2 YFSETQ. The CDR3 is 14 residues long. CDR3 sequence reads: CASSLVGAPDTQYF. The CDR3 region has the DNA TGCGCCAGCAGCTTGGTGGGGGCCCCAGATACGCAGTATTTT.

The chain employs TRBV6-6 and TRBJ2-4; D remains ambiguous. V was pared by 2 bases and J by 0 bases, with 11 bases between. This CDR3 comprises 16 residues. Germline-derived CDR1 and CDR2 are MNHNY and SVGAGI (reference sequence). DNA of the CDR3: TGTGCCAGCAGTTACACCTCCTCTCTAGCCAAAAACATTCAGTACTTC. This gives the protein CASSYTSSLAKNIQYF.

The chain employs TRBV5-5 and TRBJ1-5, with D possibly TRBD1 on 6 matching bases. V lost 1 base and J 3 bases, leaving 11 bases between the germline ends. The CDR3 consists of 15 residues. Germline CDR1 reads SGHKS; CDR2 reads YYEKEE (reference sequence). The CDR3: CASSLKTGINQPQHF. The DNA for the CDR3 is TGTGCCAGCAGCTTGAAGACAGGAATCAATCAGCCCCAGCATTTT.

The chain recombines TRBV5-4 with TRBJ2-3, with 9 bases matching TRBD2. This CDR3 region has 14 residues. Germline CDR1 SGHNT, CDR2 YYREEE (reference sequence). Unmatched junction bases numbered 5, after V lost 4 bases and J lost 5 bases. Here the CDR3 DNA reads TGTGCCAGCAGCCTGGGACTAGCAATAGATACGCAGTATTTT. Amino acids: CASSLGLAIDTQYF.

Many counts were recorded for this clonotype. V and J are TRBV28 and TRBJ2-3, with D possibly being TRBD2 (6 bases). Germline V lookup: CDR1 MDHEN, CDR2 SYDVKM. V was cut by 8 bases and J by 1 base, with 16 bases left in between. This CDR3 comprises 15 residues. The CDR3 bases are TGTGCCAGCCAGCCGGGCCAGCGGGGCACAGATACGCAGTATTTT. It codes for CASQPGQRGTDTQYF. The full variable domain, in which reference TRBV28 and TRBJ2-3 provide the parts outside the CDR3, is DVKVTQSSRYLVKRTGEKVFLECVQDMDHENMFWYRQDPGLGLRLIYFSYDVKMKEKGDIPEGYSVSREKKERFSLILESASTNQTSMYLCASQPGQRGTDTQYFGPGTRLTVL.

The table lists this clonotype with a few counts. The CDR3 nucleotides read TGTGCCAGCAGTCCGACGGGATTCTACGAGCAGTACGTC. Translated, it gives CASSPTGFYEQYV. The genes are TRBV5-6 and TRBJ2-7, with TRBD2 as a possible D gene (5 bases). The CDR3 runs to 13 residues. Deletions cut 5 bases from V and 3 bases from J, with 12 bases between. CDR1 is SGHDT, CDR2 YYEEEE, per germline.

The CDR3 protein is CASGWTGGSGEQFF. The CDR3 DNA is TGCGCCAGCGGATGGACAGGGGGTTCTGGTGAGCAGTTCTTC. The chain links TRBV5-1 to TRBJ2-1; 10 positions match TRBD1. Germline V CDR1 and CDR2: SGHRS, YFSETQ. The CDR3 has 14 amino acids. Unmatched junction bases numbered 10, after V lost 7 bases and J lost 9 bases.

This clonotype has only a few counts. The chain employs TRBV4-1 and TRBJ1-1, with 7 bases that match TRBD1. CDR1 is MGHRA and CDR2 is YSYEKL in the germline V gene. Germline trimming cut 2 bases from V and 1 base from J; bases unmatched to any gene: 4. This CDR3 has 15 residues. The CDR3 DNA follows: TGCGCCAGCAGCCAATCCGGGACAGCGAACACTGAAGCTTTCTTT. This encodes CASSQSGTANTEAFF.

A note on this clonotype: No conserved phenylalanine or tryptophan ends this CDR3, so it is likely a read error. The chain employs TRBV9 and TRBJ2-1, with D uncertain. Germline V gene sequence: CDR1 SGDLS, CDR2 YYNGEE. The CDR3 extends over 12 amino acids. Trimming cost V 2 bases and J 8 bases, with 8 bases left between them. The CDR3: CASSVSTDEQFI. CDR3 bases: TGTGCCAGCAGCGTCAGCACCGATGAGCAGTTCATC.

This clonotype was seen only a few times. The V call is TRBV11-2, the J call TRBJ2-3, with D perhaps TRBD2 (6 bases). Trimming left V 1 base short and J 2 bases short, with 13 bases between. CDR1 SGHAT and CDR2 FQNNGV come from the germline V gene. The length of the CDR3 is 16 residues. This chain's CDR3 is CASSLGTSRDTDTQYF. The CDR3 DNA is TGTGCCAGCAGCTTAGGCACTAGCCGAGACACAGATACGCAGTATTTT.

This clonotype has only a few counts. The rearrangement links TRBV20-1 to TRBJ2-3; 8 bases line up with TRBD2. Germline trimming cut 3 bases from V and 5 bases from J; bases unmatched to any gene: 10. The CDR3 totals 15 residues. Germline loops: CDR1 DFQATT, CDR2 SNEGSKA (reference sequence). CDR3 residues: CSASGWRGVGDTQYF. DNA of the CDR3: TGCAGTGCTAGCGGGTGGCGGGGGGTTGGAGATACGCAGTATTTT.

The rearrangement uses TRBV12-5 and TRBJ2-3, with a tentative D call TRBD1 (5 bases). There are 11 residues in the CDR3. V was trimmed by 6 bases and J by 4 bases, leaving 5 bases between them. The germline V gene encodes CDR1 LGHNT and CDR2 FRNRAP. Here the CDR3 DNA reads TGTGCTAGTGGGACAGCAGATACGCAGTATTTT. It specifies CASGTADTQYF.

This chain uses TRBV20-1 with TRBJ2-2; 12 bases fit TRBD2. Germline V gene data show CDR1 as DFQATT and CDR2 as SNEGSKA (reference sequence). The CDR3 loop spans 15 amino acids. V lost 4 bases, J lost 9 bases, and 9 bases stayed unmatched. CDR3 sequence (DNA): TGCAGTGCTACTCTAGCGGGGGGGGTCGGCCGGGAGCTGTTTTTT. Protein sequence: CSATLAGGVGRELFF.

The chain has TRBV6-5 and TRBJ1-6, with TRBD1 as a possible D gene (5 bases). Trimming removed 4 bases from V and 7 bases from J, with 17 bases in between. Germline CDR1 is MNHEY and CDR2 is SVGAGI. The CDR3 contains 16 residues. The CDR3 DNA sequence: TGTGCCAGCAGTTTGGGGCAGTTTGGATTCAATTCACCCCTCCACTTT. It codes for CASSLGQFGFNSPLHF.

This chain links TRBV7-2 with TRBJ2-6; 10 bases line up with TRBD1. V dropped 6 bases and J dropped 4; count of bases not matched to a gene: 9. The CDR3 covers 17 residues. CDR1 is SGHTA and CDR2 is FQGNSA in the germline V gene. The CDR3 protein is CASSPGTGATGANVLTF. DNA of the CDR3: TGTGCCAGCAGTCCCGGGACAGGGGCGACCGGGGCCAACGTCCTGACTTTC.

This clonotype was picked up many times. This sequence joins TRBV7-2 and TRBJ2-7, with D possibly TRBD1 on 5 matching bases. From germline, CDR1 is SGHTA and CDR2 FQGNSA. Trimming removed 4 bases at V and 6 bases at J, with 16 bases between. The CDR3 contains 14 residues. The CDR3 DNA reads as TGTGCCAGCAGCTCCCTGGGGCCCACCTCCGAGCAGTACTTC. Its protein product is CASSSLGPTSEQYF.

This clonotype was seen a few times. The gene calls are TRBV6-5 and TRBJ2-6; 7 bases line up with TRBD1. This CDR3 region has 14 residues. Germline V gene data show CDR1 as MNHEY and CDR2 as SVGAGI. Germline trimming cut 9 bases from V and 2 bases from J; bases unmatched to any gene: 4. This CDR3 is CARQGLTGANVLTF. The CDR3 DNA is TGTGCCAGACAGGGGTTGACTGGGGCCAACGTCCTGACTTTC.

The chain recombines TRBV5-8 with TRBJ2-3; D remains ambiguous. Germline V gene lookup returns CDR1 SGHTS and CDR2 YDEGEE. The CDR3 sequence is 11 residues long. V gave up 4 bases and J gave up 4 bases, with 4 bases separating them. CDR3 nucleotide sequence: TGTGCCAGCAGCAGGTCAGATACGCAGTATTTT. Translating it yields CASSRSDTQYF.

V gene TRBV24-1 combines with J gene TRBJ2-3; TRBD2 is a possible D gene (5 bases). The CDR3 consists of 12 residues. Germline CDR1 reads KGHDR; CDR2 reads SFDVKD. V dropped 6 bases and J dropped 4 bases, with 7 bases sitting between them. CDR3 DNA: TGTGCCACCAGTCGGGGAGCAGATACGCAGTATTTT. Translated: CATSRGADTQYF.

There are a few counts of this clonotype. The chain combines TRBV3-1 with TRBJ1-1, with D possibly matching TRBD1 (5 bases). From germline, CDR1 is LGHDT and CDR2 YNNKEL (reference sequence). Trimming pared 4 bases from V and 6 bases from J, leaving 12 bases between. This CDR3 has 13 amino acids. The CDR3 coding sequence is TGTGCCAGCAGCCGAAGGGGAGGGGCTGAAGCTTTCTTT. Encoded protein: CASSRRGGAEAFF.

As regards this clonotype: This may be a read error, as it is one base from a much larger clone. The V and J genes are TRBV5-1 and TRBJ2-2; the D gene is possibly TRBD1 (6 bases). The CDR3 is 15 residues long. Per the germline V gene, CDR1 is SGHRS and CDR2 is YFSETQ. V lost 4 bases, J lost 6 bases, and 16 bases lay in between. The CDR3 loop is CASSPGHGDAGELFF. CDR3 nucleotides: TGCGCCAGCAGCCCGGGACATGGCGACGCCGGGGAGCTGTTTTTT. The variable domain in full, with the rest retrieved from reference TRBV5-1 and TRBJ2-2, is KAGVTQTPRYLIKTRGQQVTLSCSPISGHRSVSWYQQTPGQGLQFLFEYFSETQRNKGNFPGRFSGRQFSNSRSEMNVSTLELGDSALYLCASSPGHGDAGELFFGEGSRLTVL.

This clonotype was seen a few times. V gene TRBV7-2 combines with J gene TRBJ2-6, with D unresolved. V lost 8 bases, J lost 3 bases, and 11 bases lay in between. Germline V lookup: CDR1 SGHTA, CDR2 FQGNSA. This CDR3 contains 14 residues. CDR3 in amino acids: CASSLGFGANVLTF. The CDR3 nucleotides are TGTGCCAGCTCCCTTGGGTTTGGGGCCAACGTCCTGACTTTC.

In its sample, this clonotype was seen many times. This chain joins TRBV5-1 and TRBJ2-7; TRBD2 might be the D (5 bases). This CDR3 is built from 13 residues. V gave up 0 bases and J gave up 7 bases, with 11 bases separating them. The germline V gene encodes CDR1 SGHRS and CDR2 YFSETQ. The CDR3 region has the DNA TGCGCCAGCAGCTTGGGGCCCCAGCGGGAGCAGTACTTC. It specifies CASSLGPQREQYF.

This clonotype showed up just once. The chain joins TRBV6-2 or TRBV6-3 to TRBJ1-6; TRBD1 agrees at 9 bases. The CDR3 spans 16 residues. Germline-derived CDR1 and CDR2 are MNHEY and SVGEGT. Unmatched junction bases numbered 8, after V lost 2 bases and J lost 9 bases. The CDR3 sequence is CASSYRDRVTGSPLHF. The CDR3 nucleotides read TGTGCCAGCAGTTACCGGGACAGGGTTACGGGTTCACCCCTCCACTTT.

The chain joins TRBV20-1 to TRBJ1-4; D might be TRBD1 (5 bases). Between the trimmed V and J ends, which lost 5 bases and 5 bases, there was a span of 18 bases. The V gene's germline CDR1 is DFQATT and CDR2 SNEGSKA (reference sequence). This CDR3 region has 15 residues. Here the CDR3 reads CSAPGSRSTNEKLFF. For the CDR3, the DNA is TGCAGTGCTCCAGGGAGCAGGAGTACAAATGAAAAACTGTTTTTT.

This clonotype was seen more than once but under ten times. The chain recombines TRBV7-3 with TRBJ2-2; 12 bases map to TRBD2. CDR1 and CDR2 (germline): SGHTA, FQGTGA. With 5 bases clipped from V and 6 bases from J, the junction kept 7 bases outside the gene matches. This CDR3 is built from 16 residues. In nucleotides, the CDR3 is TGTGCCAGCAGCCATACGCCTAGCGGGGGGGCCGGGGAGCTGTTTTTT. It yields the protein CASSHTPSGGAGELFF.